A single sample gave rise to the 2 T cell receptor beta chains below, sequenced in a study of shared T cell receptors in the human thymus (dated by TCRdb to the early 2020s). The method was the immunoSEQ multiplex PCR assay. TCRdb took this table from immuneACCESS and kept in-frame rearrangements with V and J called. Such tables lack part of the clones; where checked against another copy, unresolved V genes explain under half of the gap, and the rest is unexplained. Recorded for this sample are 500,000 to 850,000 clones; approximately 89% of them occurred a single time. The top ten clones comprise more than 0.009% of the sample. The same specimen was also included in a second study, on human thymus T cells.

Input material: thymocytes. The receptors shown here come from a boy younger than two with a congenital heart defect. Donor details come from another sample of the same person, matched by shared clones.

This rearrangement joins TRBV10-2 to TRBJ1-5; 8 nucleotides agree with TRBD1. The trim removed 2 bases at V and 2 bases at J, leaving 8 bases unmatched. The CDR3 extends over 17 amino acids. Per the germline V gene, CDR1 is WSHSY and CDR2 is SAAADI. The CDR3, as DNA: TGCGCCAGCAGTGAGGGGCCAGGGGGCTGTGGCAATCAGCCCCAGCATTTT. This codes for CASSEGPGGCGNQPQHF.

The rearrangement uses TRBV29-1 and TRBJ2-5; D not resolved. CDR1 is SQVTM and CDR2 is ANQGSEA in the germline V gene. The CDR3 spans 11 residues. V shed 5 bases and J shed 5 bases, with 9 bases lying between them. CDR3 amino acids: CSVPWRETQYF. For the CDR3, the DNA is TGCAGCGTTCCTTGGCGGGAGACCCAGTACTTC.